One and the same sample provided the 2 T cell receptor beta chains below, sequenced in a study of CD8 T cells in ankylosing spondylitis. TCRdb fed the 5' RACE reads into MiXCR, producing one record per CDR3 protein. The profile shows under 550,000 distinct CDR3 sequences, roughly 27% of them singletons. Study findings and constraints: It appeared that ankylosing spondylitis blood was characterized by a TCR beta motif of several highly homologous variants.

These receptors have no identified antigens. What was sequenced was blood, either unsorted or a sorted T cell fraction (not recorded which). These receptors all stem from a male donor with ankylosing spondylitis.

CDR3 bases: TGTGCCAGCAGCCGAAGTCCAGCGAACACTGAAGCTTTCTTT. The encoded protein is CASSRSPANTEAFF. The rearrangement uses TRBV16 and TRBJ1-1, with no clear D. This CDR3 has 14 residues. Trimming removed 4 bases at V and 1 base at J, with 10 bases between. CDR1 KGHSY and CDR2 FQNENV come from the germline V gene.

This clonotype was seen repeatedly, ten times or more. V gene TRBV20-1 combines with J gene TRBJ2-7; the match to TRBD2 covers 10 bases. Germline loops: CDR1 DFQATT, CDR2 SNEGSKA (reference sequence). The J segment lost 6 bases and the V segment lost 0 bases, leaving 8 bases of the junction unmatched. The length of the CDR3 is 15 residues. CDR3 nucleotide sequence: TGCAGTGCTAGAGAGACCGGGACTAGCGCTTGCGAGCAGTACGTC. This encodes CSARETGTSACEQYV.